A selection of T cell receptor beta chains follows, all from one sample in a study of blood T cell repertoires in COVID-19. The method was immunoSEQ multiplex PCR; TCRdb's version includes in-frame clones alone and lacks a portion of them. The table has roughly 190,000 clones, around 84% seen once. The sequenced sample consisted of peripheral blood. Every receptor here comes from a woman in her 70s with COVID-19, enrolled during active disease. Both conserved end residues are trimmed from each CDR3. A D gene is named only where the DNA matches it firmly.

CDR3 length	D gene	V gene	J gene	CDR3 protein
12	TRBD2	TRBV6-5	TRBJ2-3	ASSYVAGGDTQY
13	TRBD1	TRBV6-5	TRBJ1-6	ASTRTGRYNSPLH
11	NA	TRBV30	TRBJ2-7	AWKSGGYYEQY
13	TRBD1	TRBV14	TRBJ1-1	ASSPGTVKNTEAF
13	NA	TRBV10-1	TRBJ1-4	ASSEIIGDSEKLF
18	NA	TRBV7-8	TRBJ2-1	ASSHAVRGQGLADYNEQF
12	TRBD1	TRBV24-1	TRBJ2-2	ATSGTVLAGELF
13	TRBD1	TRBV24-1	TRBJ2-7	ATSDSGQGIDEQY
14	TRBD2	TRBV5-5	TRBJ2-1	ASSAGGAERYNEQF
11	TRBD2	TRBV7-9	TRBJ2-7	ASSMGLFYEQY
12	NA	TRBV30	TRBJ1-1	AWSVDSLDTEAF
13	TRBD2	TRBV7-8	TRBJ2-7	ASSLFGGGGHEQY
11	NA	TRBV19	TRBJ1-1	ASSYQENTEAF
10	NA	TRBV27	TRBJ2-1	ASSLIGGEQF
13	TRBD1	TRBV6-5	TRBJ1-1	ASSRVRDRNTEAF
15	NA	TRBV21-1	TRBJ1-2	ASKVILRDRDFYGYT
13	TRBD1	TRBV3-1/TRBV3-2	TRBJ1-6	ASSQGQIYNSPLH
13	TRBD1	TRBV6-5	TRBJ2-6	ASSLGGPGANVLT
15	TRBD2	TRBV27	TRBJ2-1	ASNLGLAGGPGNEQF
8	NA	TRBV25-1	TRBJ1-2	ATGDNGYT
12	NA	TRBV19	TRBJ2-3	ASSVSGSTDTQY
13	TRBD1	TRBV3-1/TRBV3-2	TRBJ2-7	ASSVNRGSSYEQY
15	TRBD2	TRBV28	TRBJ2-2	ASSEPRLAPGTGELF
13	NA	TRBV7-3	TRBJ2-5	ASSLTAQGGETQY
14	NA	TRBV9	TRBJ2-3	ASSVRGQGSTDTQY
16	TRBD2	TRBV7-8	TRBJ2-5	ASSSISRGREIRETQY
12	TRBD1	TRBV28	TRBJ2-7	ASSFRDRSYEQY
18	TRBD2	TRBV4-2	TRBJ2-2	ASSQDSPLAGGLNTGELF
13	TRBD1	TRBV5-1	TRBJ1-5	ASSVAGTVNQPQH
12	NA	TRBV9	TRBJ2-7	ASSPSPGEREQY
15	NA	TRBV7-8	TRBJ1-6	ASSLVRLGAYNSPLH
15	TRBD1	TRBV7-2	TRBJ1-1	ASSLRTGVEGNTEAF
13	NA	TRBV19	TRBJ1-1	ASSIDRAGNTEAF
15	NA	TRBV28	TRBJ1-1	ASSSTGPQGPNTEAF
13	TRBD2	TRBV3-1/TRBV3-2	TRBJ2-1	ASLQSGGRIYEQF
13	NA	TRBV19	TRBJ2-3	ASSTSRTITDTQY